A single sample is the source of the 23 T cell receptor beta chains below, sequenced in a study of blood T cell repertoires in COVID-19. Libraries were prepared by immunoSEQ multiplex PCR; TCRdb keeps only in-frame clonotypes and omits some of them. Of under 150,000 clones in the sample, about 85% are singletons; the top ten hold under 2%. The sequenced sample was peripheral blood. These receptors all come from a man in his fifties with acute or convalescent COVID-19.

The V call is TRBV6-5, the J call TRBJ2-1; D unresolved. The CDR3 spans 16 residues. CDR1 is MNHEY, CDR2 SVGAGI, per germline. V was shortened by 0 bases and J by 4 bases, with 13 bases between the two germline ends. The CDR3 DNA reads as TGTGCCAGCAGTTACTCGACGGGTGCGGTTTACAATGAGCAGTTCTTC. Translating it yields CASSYSTGAVYNEQFF.

The CDR3, as DNA: TGCGCCAGCAGCTTGGTTGCGGCAACTAATGAAAAACTGTTTTTT. It yields the protein CASSLVAATNEKLFF. The chain employs TRBV5-1 and TRBJ1-4; D unresolved. Germline CDR1 SGHRS, CDR2 YFSETQ. The CDR3 contains 15 residues. V gave up 0 bases and J gave up 0 bases, with 6 bases separating them.

This chain connects TRBV29-1 to TRBJ1-2; 7 bases fit TRBD1. Germline V gives CDR1 SQVTM, CDR2 ANQGSEA. The CDR3 consists of 13 residues. V dropped 1 base and J dropped 4; count of bases not matched to a gene: 3. The CDR3 sequence: CSVEVGGGYGYTF. CDR3 nucleotide sequence: TGCAGCGTTGAAGTAGGGGGCGGCTATGGCTACACCTTC.

The V gene is TRBV5-8, the J gene TRBJ2-5; 12 bases map to TRBD1. CDR3 length: 16 residues. Unmatched junction bases numbered 6, after V lost 1 base and J lost 5 bases. Looked up from germline, CDR1 is SGHTS and CDR2 is YDEGEE. CDR3 nucleotide sequence: TGTGCCAGCAGCTTGTTTGGGACAGGGGGCTTCGAGACCCAGTACTTC. It codes for CASSLFGTGGFETQYF.

V and J are TRBV12-3 or TRBV12-4 and TRBJ2-7; 8 bases map to TRBD1. V gave up 2 bases and J gave up 3 bases; unmatched junction bases: 0. This CDR3 spans 13 amino acids. The CDR3 loop is CASSLTGGYEQYF. CDR3 nucleotides: TGTGCCAGCAGTTTAACAGGGGGCTACGAGCAGTACTTC.

A single count supports this clone. The genes are TRBV5-1 and TRBJ2-2; TRBD1 aligns across 9 bases. V lost 4 bases and J lost 5; bases outside the gene matches: 6. Germline CDR1 reads SGHRS; CDR2 reads YFSETQ. The CDR3 is 15 amino acids. CDR3 sequence reads: CASSETGQGTGELFF. DNA for the CDR3: TGCGCCAGCAGCGAGACGGGACAGGGTACCGGGGAGCTGTTTTTT.

DNA of the CDR3: TGCGCCAGCAGTATTGGCCCCCATGAGCAGTTCTTC. Translated: CASSIGPHEQFF. The chain links TRBV5-1 to TRBJ2-1, with D hard to call. Germline loops: CDR1 SGHRS, CDR2 YFSETQ. There are 12 residues in the CDR3. Trimming shortened V by 5 bases and J by 8 bases, and 11 bases separated the two germline ends.

The gene calls are TRBV13 and TRBJ1-2, with D hard to call. Germline CDR1 is PRHDT and CDR2 is FYEKMQ (reference sequence). The CDR3 is made up of 13 amino acids. V was trimmed by 2 bases and J by 5 bases, leaving 9 bases between them. The CDR3 here is CASSLIGGYGYTF. CDR3 in DNA: TGTGCCAGCAGCTTAATTGGCGGATATGGCTACACCTTC.

The rearrangement uses TRBV3-1 (or the pseudogene TRBV3-2) and TRBJ1-6; D unclear. With 0 bases removed from V and 14 bases from J, the gap between germline ends came to 8 bases. Germline CDR1 LGHDT, CDR2 YNNKEL (reference sequence). The CDR3 totals 12 residues. CDR3 protein: CASSQERDALHF. In DNA, the CDR3 is TGTGCCAGCAGCCAAGAGAGGGATGCCCTCCACTTT.

V is TRBV2 and J is TRBJ2-3; 8 bases line up with TRBD1. V was pared by 4 bases and J by 4 bases, with 7 bases of the junction left unmatched. Per the germline V gene, CDR1 is SNHLY and CDR2 is FYNNEI. The CDR3 loop spans 15 amino acids. The CDR3 loop reads CASSATGVLADTQYF. For the CDR3, the DNA is TGTGCCAGCAGTGCGACAGGGGTTTTGGCAGATACGCAGTATTTT.

The chain employs TRBV5-1 and TRBJ2-3; TRBD1 agrees at 9 bases. The J segment lost 1 base and the V segment lost 4 bases, leaving 4 bases of the junction unmatched. The germline V gene has CDR1 SGHRS and CDR2 YFSETQ. The CDR3 has 15 residues. CDR3 DNA: TGCGCCAGCAGCCCCAGGACAGGGGGCACAGATACGCAGTATTTT. This translates into CASSPRTGGTDTQYF.

J is TRBJ1-2 and V is TRBV6-6; unclear D gene. Germline V gene sequence: CDR1 MNHNY, CDR2 SVGAGI (reference sequence). Between the trimmed V and J ends, which lost 7 bases and 0 bases, there was a span of 9 bases. The CDR3 runs to 13 residues. Written as DNA, the CDR3 is TGTGCCAGCACCCTCGGGACTAACTATGGCTACACCTTC. It yields the protein CASTLGTNYGYTF.

The rearrangement joins TRBV28 to TRBJ1-2, with 9 bases identical to TRBD1. The CDR3 loop spans 15 amino acids. Trimming took 7 bases from V and 4 from J; bases not matched to a gene: 10. The germline CDR1 and CDR2 sequences are MDHEN and SYDVKM. The CDR3 nucleotides are TGTGCCAGCACTGGCCCGGGACAGGGCAGCTATGGCTACACCTTC. This codes for CASTGPGQGSYGYTF.

V gene TRBV11-2 combines with J gene TRBJ1-3; no clear D gene. The CDR3 loop spans 15 amino acids. Per the germline V gene, CDR1 is SGHAT and CDR2 is FQNNGV. Trimming took 2 bases from V and 0 from J, leaving 8 bases between them. The CDR3 protein is CASSLTGFSGNTIYF. CDR3 bases: TGTGCCAGCAGCTTAACGGGGTTCTCTGGAAACACCATATATTTT.

The chain links TRBV7-5 to TRBJ1-1. TRBV7-5 is a pseudogene locus. There are 15 residues in the CDR3. CDR3 amino acids: CARSLVPGMRAEAFF. The CDR3 nucleotides are TGTGCCAGAAGCTTAGTTCCGGGGATGAGGGCTGAAGCTTTCTTT.

This chain links TRBV7-2 with TRBJ2-7; 8 nucleotides match TRBD2. This CDR3 comprises 15 residues. CDR1 and CDR2 from the germline V gene are SGHTA and FQGNSA. V shed 5 bases and J 2 bases; nucleotides not matched to a gene: 8. CDR3 bases: TGTGCCAGCAGCCTGCAGCGGGGGCCTGCCTACGAGCAGTACTTC. Translation gives CASSLQRGPAYEQYF.

The chain joins TRBV28 to TRBJ2-1; D might be TRBD1 (7 bases). V was shortened by 5 bases and J by 7 bases, with 15 bases between the two germline ends. Germline V gives CDR1 MDHEN, CDR2 SYDVKM. The CDR3 is 14 amino acids. The CDR3 is CASSRGRGANEQFF. For the CDR3, the DNA is TGTGCCAGCAGTAGGGGCAGGGGGGCAAATGAGCAGTTCTTC. The variable domain in full, with the rest retrieved from reference TRBV28 and TRBJ2-1, is DVKVTQSSRYLVKRTGEKVFLECVQDMDHENMFWYRQDPGLGLRLIYFSYDVKMKEKGDIPEGYSVSREKKERFSLILESASTNQTSMYLCASSRGRGANEQFFGPGTRLTVL.

This chain uses TRBV28 with TRBJ2-7, with 11 bases matching TRBD1. Per germline, CDR1 MDHEN and CDR2 SYDVKM. The CDR3 covers 15 residues. Trimming took 3 bases from V and 4 from J; bases not matched to a gene: 5. The CDR3 loop is CASSFRGTGGYEQYF. DNA for the CDR3: TGTGCCAGCAGTTTTCGTGGGACAGGGGGATACGAGCAGTACTTC.

The gene calls are TRBV5-5 and TRBJ1-1; 10 nucleotides line up with TRBD1. Germline V gene lookup returns CDR1 SGHKS and CDR2 YYEKEE (reference sequence). CDR3 size: 15 residues. V dropped 0 bases and J dropped 7; count of bases not matched to a gene: 6. CDR3 protein: CASSLGVGTGVEAFF. The CDR3 DNA reads TGTGCCAGCAGCTTGGGGGTTGGGACAGGGGTTGAAGCTTTCTTT.

The chain links TRBV14 to TRBJ1-6, with 7 bases fitting TRBD1. J lost 7 bases, V lost 5 bases, and 8 bases had no gene match. Looked up from germline, CDR1 is SGHDN and CDR2 is FVKESK. The CDR3 length is 15 residues. The CDR3 DNA is TGTGCCAGCAGCTTAGCAGGGGGTGTAAATTCACCCCTCCACTTT. Amino acid sequence: CASSLAGGVNSPLHF.

CDR3 bases: TGTGCCAGCAGCCGAGCCTCGGCGGGGAGCACAGATACGCAGTATTTT. It specifies CASSRASAGSTDTQYF. V gene TRBV5-8 combines with J gene TRBJ2-3; D is possibly TRBD2 (6 bases). Per germline, CDR1 SGHTS and CDR2 YDEGEE. The CDR3 covers 16 residues. Trimming cost V 4 bases and J 0 bases, with 15 bases left between them.

CDR3 DNA sequence: TGTGCCAGCACCGCTTCGGGCACAGATACGCAGTATTTT. This codes for CASTASGTDTQYF. The chain has TRBV6-5 and TRBJ2-3; D not certain. The CDR3 has 13 residues. Trimming took 7 bases from V and 1 from J, leaving 9 bases between them. Germline V gene data show CDR1 as MNHEY and CDR2 as SVGAGI.

This clone was seen a few times. The chain joins TRBV24-1 to TRBJ2-7; 9 bases are a match to TRBD1. The germline V gene encodes CDR1 KGHDR and CDR2 SFDVKD. This CDR3 spans 16 amino acids. J lost 1 base, V lost 3 bases, and 6 bases had no gene match. CDR3 region: CATSDRQGETSYEQYV. The CDR3, as DNA: TGTGCCACCAGTGATCGACAGGGGGAGACTTCCTACGAGCAGTACGTC.